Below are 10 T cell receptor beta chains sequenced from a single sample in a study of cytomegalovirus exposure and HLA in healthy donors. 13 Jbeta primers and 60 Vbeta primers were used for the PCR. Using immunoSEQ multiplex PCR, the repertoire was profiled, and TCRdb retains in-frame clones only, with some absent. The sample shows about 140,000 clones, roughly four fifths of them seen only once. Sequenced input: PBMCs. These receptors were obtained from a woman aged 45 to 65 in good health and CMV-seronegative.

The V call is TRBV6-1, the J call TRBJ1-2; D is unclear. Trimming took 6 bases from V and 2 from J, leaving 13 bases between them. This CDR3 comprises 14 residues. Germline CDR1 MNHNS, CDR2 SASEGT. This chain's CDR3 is CASSPPAGNYGYTF. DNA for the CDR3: TGTGCCAGCAGCCCCCCCGCGGGGAACTATGGCTACACCTTC.

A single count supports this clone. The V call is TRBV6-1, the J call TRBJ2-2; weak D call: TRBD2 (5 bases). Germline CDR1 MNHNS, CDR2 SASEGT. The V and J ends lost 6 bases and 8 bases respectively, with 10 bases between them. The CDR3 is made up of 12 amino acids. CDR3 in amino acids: CASRIRGGELFF. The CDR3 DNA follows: TGTGCCAGCAGAATTCGGGGTGGGGAGCTGTTTTTT.

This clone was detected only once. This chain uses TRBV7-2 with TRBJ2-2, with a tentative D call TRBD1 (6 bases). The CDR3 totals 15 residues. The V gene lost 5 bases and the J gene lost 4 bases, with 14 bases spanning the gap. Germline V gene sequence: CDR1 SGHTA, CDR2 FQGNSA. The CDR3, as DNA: TGTGCCAGCAGCACCAGGGGTGATGGCACCGGGGAGCTGTTTTTT. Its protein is CASSTRGDGTGELFF.

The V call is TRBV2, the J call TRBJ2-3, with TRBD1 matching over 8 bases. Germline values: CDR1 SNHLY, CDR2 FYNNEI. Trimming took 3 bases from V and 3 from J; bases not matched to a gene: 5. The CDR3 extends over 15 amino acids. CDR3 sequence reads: CASSESQGETDTQYF. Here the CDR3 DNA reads TGTGCCAGCAGTGAGTCACAGGGGGAGACAGATACGCAGTATTTT.

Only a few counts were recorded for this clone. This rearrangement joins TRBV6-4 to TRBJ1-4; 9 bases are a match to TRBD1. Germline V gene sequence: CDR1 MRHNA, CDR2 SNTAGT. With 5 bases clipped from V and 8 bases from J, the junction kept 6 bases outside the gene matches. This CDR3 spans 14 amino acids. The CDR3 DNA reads TGTGCCAGCAGTCGGGACAGGGACAGCGAAAAACTGTTTTTT. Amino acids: CASSRDRDSEKLFF.

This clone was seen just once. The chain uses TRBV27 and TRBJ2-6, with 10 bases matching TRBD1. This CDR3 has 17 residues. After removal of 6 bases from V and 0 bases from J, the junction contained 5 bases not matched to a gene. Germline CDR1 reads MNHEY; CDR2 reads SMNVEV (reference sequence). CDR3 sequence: CASRPGQGSSGANVLTF. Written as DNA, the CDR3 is TGTGCCAGCAGACCGGGACAGGGGTCCTCTGGGGCCAACGTCCTGACTTTC. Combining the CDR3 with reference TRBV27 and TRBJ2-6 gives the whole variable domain EAQVTQNPRYLITVTGKKLTVTCSQNMNHEYMSWYRQDPGLGLRQIYYSMNVEVTDKGDVPEGYKVSRKEKRNFPLILESPSPNQTSLYFCASRPGQGSSGANVLTFGAGSRLTVL.

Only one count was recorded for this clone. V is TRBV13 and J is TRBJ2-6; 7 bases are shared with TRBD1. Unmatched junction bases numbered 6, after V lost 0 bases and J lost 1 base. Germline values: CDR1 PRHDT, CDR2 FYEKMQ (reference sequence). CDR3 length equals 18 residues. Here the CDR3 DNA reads TGTGCCAGCAGCTTAGGGTCAGGGGGTTGGTCTGGGGCCAACGTCCTGACTTTC. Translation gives CASSLGSGGWSGANVLTF.

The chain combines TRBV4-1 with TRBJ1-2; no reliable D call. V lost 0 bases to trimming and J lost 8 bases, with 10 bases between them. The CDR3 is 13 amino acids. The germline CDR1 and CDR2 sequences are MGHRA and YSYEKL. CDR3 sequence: CASSQDWFRGYTF. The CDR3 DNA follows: TGCGCCAGCAGCCAAGACTGGTTCAGGGGCTACACCTTC.

The chain's CDR3 is CASSRGGASNTGELFF. The CDR3 DNA follows: TGTGCCAGCAGCCGCGGGGGGGCCAGTAACACCGGGGAGCTGTTTTTT. This chain uses TRBV7-2 with TRBJ2-2; 9 nucleotides align to TRBD2. The trim removed 5 bases at V and 2 bases at J, leaving 6 bases unmatched. Germline V lookup: CDR1 SGHTA, CDR2 FQGNSA. CDR3 length equals 16 residues.

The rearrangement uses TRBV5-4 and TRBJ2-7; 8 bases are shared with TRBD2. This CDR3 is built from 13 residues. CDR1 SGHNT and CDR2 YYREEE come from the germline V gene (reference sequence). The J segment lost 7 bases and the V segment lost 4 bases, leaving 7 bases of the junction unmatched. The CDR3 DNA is TGTGCCAGCAGCCTGCAGGGCGGGGGGGAGCAGTACTTC. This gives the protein CASSLQGGGEQYF.